This T cell receptor beta chain was retrieved from a study of T cells in Graves' hyperthyroidism and ophthalmopathy. Looking at the study overall: At initial diagnosis, before any treatment had begun, peripheral blood was obtained. Study findings and constraints: Blood also carried most thyroid clonotypes expanded above 0.001.

Germline V CDR1 and CDR2: DFQATT, SNEGSKA (reference sequence). There are 14 residues in the CDR3. The germline V and J ends were trimmed by 0 bases and 3 bases, with 11 bases remaining between them. Comments on this clonotype: Its cognate antigen is unknown.

Thyroid ultrasound and orbital computed tomography, with clinical symptoms and serum thyroxine and TRAb, informed diagnoses. The TCR beta CDR3 regions underwent amplification using RNA transcripts as the source. Using the HTBI primer set, a first-round RT-PCR was run on the TCR CDR3. TCRdb analysed the multiplex PCR reads with MiXCR anew, one entry per CDR3 protein. The table records hundreds of thousands of distinct CDR3 sequences, approximately 40% of them present only once. The chain is built from TRBV20-1 and TRBJ1-2, with D possibly being TRBD1 (5 bases). The sequenced sample consisted of blood. This TCR was recovered from a man aged 18 to 30 with Graves' hyperthyroidism. The DNA of the CDR3 is TGCAGTGCTAGAGATGAGGTGGGGGACTATGGCTACACCTTC. The encoded protein is CSARDEVGDYGYTF.